The clone carrying this T cell receptor (beta chain) was observed many times. Its antigen is as yet unknown. The CDR3 has 12 residues. Trimming left V 6 bases short and J 4 bases short, with 7 bases between. This record comes from a study of T cells after yellow fever vaccination. TCRdb redid the calling of the 5' RACE reads with MiXCR, one entry per CDR3 protein. The table lists roughly 110,000 distinct CDR3 sequences, roughly 8.9% of them singletons, with around 25% in the top ten. Findings of the study overall: The booster response re-showed most primary clones: 96% CD4, around 85% CD8. A weaker secondary response peaked on day 5, the primary on day 15.

The rearrangement links TRBV12-3 or TRBV12-4 to TRBJ2-1, with D uncertain. The sample consisted of CD8+ T cells sorted from PBMCs, taken 45 days after the yellow fever booster vaccination. The sequence derives from a man aged 25-45 years who received the YFV17D yellow fever vaccine. The CDR3 sequence: CASSPQYNEQFF. The CDR3 coding sequence is TGTGCCAGCAGCCCCCAGTACAATGAGCAGTTCTTC.